Presented here are 17 T cell receptor beta chains from one specimen sequenced in a study of blood T cell repertoires in COVID-19. Profiled with immunoSEQ multiplex PCR; TCRdb holds only in-frame clones, not every one. The sample carries hundreds of thousands of clones, about 90% recorded once. Sequencing used peripheral blood. Source of these receptors: a middle-aged woman who had recovered from COVID-19.

This clone was detected only a few times. The rearrangement uses TRBV5-5 and TRBJ2-7; 10 nucleotides match TRBD1. The J segment lost 3 bases and the V segment lost 2 bases, leaving 5 bases of the junction unmatched. The CDR3 sequence is 15 residues long. Germline V gene sequence: CDR1 SGHKS, CDR2 YYEKEE (reference sequence). The DNA for the CDR3 is TGTGCCAGCAGCTTCCAGGACAGGGGGATCTACGAGCAGTACTTC. Encoded protein: CASSFQDRGIYEQYF.

In this sample, this clone turned up once. The chain has TRBV4-3 and TRBJ1-3; no reliable D call. The CDR3 is 15 amino acids. Between the trimmed V and J ends, which lost 8 bases and 4 bases, there was a span of 18 bases. CDR1 is LGHNA and CDR2 is YSLEER in the germline V gene. The CDR3 here is CASSHGGGFGNTIYF. The CDR3 nucleotides read TGCGCCAGCTCTCACGGAGGTGGGTTCGGAAACACCATATATTTT.

V and J are TRBV11-3 and TRBJ2-2, with a possible D match to TRBD2 (6 bases). V was cut by 5 bases and J by 3 bases, with 16 bases left in between. The CDR3 extends over 16 amino acids. Looked up from germline, CDR1 is SGHNT and CDR2 is YENEEA. CDR3 amino acids: CASSPRAGQYTGELFF. Written as DNA, the CDR3 is TGTGCCAGCAGCCCGAGGGCGGGGCAGTACACCGGGGAGCTGTTTTTT.

The CDR3 sequence is CASSPEGPNTGELFF. CDR3 sequence (DNA): TGTGCCAGCTCACCAGAGGGTCCCAACACCGGGGAGCTGTTTTTT. The chain is built from TRBV18 and TRBJ2-2; a weak D match, TRBD2 (5 bases). The V and J ends lost 2 bases and 2 bases respectively, with 9 bases between them. The CDR3 length is 15 residues. CDR1 and CDR2 from the germline V gene are KGHSH and LQKENI. Together with reference TRBV18 and TRBJ2-2, the CDR3 gives the full variable domain: NAGVMQNPRHLVRRRGQEARLRCSPMKGHSHVYWYRQLPEEGLKFMVYLQKENIIDESGMPKERFSAEFPKEGPSILRIQQVVRGDSAAYFCASSPEGPNTGELFFGEGSRLTVL.

This clone was recorded only once. V is TRBV5-8 and J is TRBJ2-7, with TRBD1 matching over 7 bases. Germline loops: CDR1 SGHTS, CDR2 YDEGEE. With 0 bases clipped from V and 0 bases from J, the junction kept 6 bases outside the gene matches. CDR3 length: 16 amino acids. This chain's CDR3 is CASSLAGDSSSYEQYF. In nucleotides, the CDR3 is TGTGCCAGCAGCTTGGCCGGGGACAGTAGCTCCTACGAGCAGTACTTC.

The chain uses TRBV29-1 and TRBJ2-3; 7 bases match TRBD2. The CDR3 spans 13 residues. The germline CDR1 and CDR2 sequences are SQVTM and ANQGSEA. Unmatched junction bases numbered 6, after V lost 7 bases and J lost 2 bases. As DNA, the CDR3 is TGCAGCGCCGAGACTAGCTTCACAGATACGCAGTATTTT. It codes for CSAETSFTDTQYF.

The CDR3 DNA sequence: TGCGCCAGCAGCTCGTCCTCCTACAATGAGCAGTTCTTC. Translation gives CASSSSSYNEQFF. The rearrangement links TRBV5-1 to TRBJ2-1, with D uncertain. CDR3 length: 13 amino acids. CDR1 SGHRS and CDR2 YFSETQ come from the germline V gene. V was trimmed by 3 bases and J by 0 bases, leaving 4 bases between them.

The chain uses TRBV4-3 and TRBJ2-7, with 9 positions matching TRBD1. V gave up 1 base and J gave up 0 bases; unmatched junction bases: 7. The CDR3 is 17 residues long. Germline V lookup: CDR1 LGHNA, CDR2 YSLEER. CDR3 bases: TGCGCCAGCAGCCAAGCGACAGGGGGTTCGTTCTCCTACGAGCAGTACTTC. Translated, it gives CASSQATGGSFSYEQYF.

The CDR3 here is CASSVGSGARGNTIYF. In nucleotides, the CDR3 is TGTGCCAGCAGCGTAGGCTCAGGGGCGAGAGGAAACACCATATATTTT. The chain couples TRBV9 to TRBJ1-3, with a possible D match to TRBD1 (6 bases). CDR3 length equals 16 residues. The ends were cut back, 0 bases at V and 4 bases at J, with 14 bases in the middle. Germline V gene data show CDR1 as SGDLS and CDR2 as YYNGEE.

The rearrangement joins TRBV5-4 to TRBJ1-2; TRBD1 matches at 9 bases. This CDR3 is 13 amino acids long. The V gene end was trimmed by 6 bases and the J gene end by 5 bases; junction bases not matched to a gene: 5. Per the germline V gene, CDR1 is SGHNT and CDR2 is YYREEE (reference sequence). CDR3 bases: TGTGCCAGCAACACAGGGGGCGAGTATGGCTACACCTTC. Residues: CASNTGGEYGYTF.

The rearrangement uses TRBV6-5 and TRBJ2-7; D is possibly TRBD2 (6 bases). The CDR3 contains 13 residues. V was shortened by 2 bases and J by 6 bases, with 11 bases between the two germline ends. CDR1 and CDR2 (germline): MNHEY, SVGAGI. The CDR3 DNA sequence: TGTGCCAGCAGTTACAGGGACTTAGGCGAGCAGTACTTC. The encoded protein is CASSYRDLGEQYF.

This clone occurred once. The chain is built from TRBV10-1 and TRBJ2-5; possibly TRBD1 for D (7 bases). CDR1 is WNHNN, CDR2 SYGVQD, per germline (reference sequence). Trimming stripped 6 bases from V and 2 bases from J, with 13 bases between. The CDR3 has 14 amino acids. CDR3 sequence reads: CASSQGGIQETQYF. The CDR3 DNA follows: TGCGCCAGCAGCCAGGGGGGTATACAAGAGACCCAGTACTTC.

This chain connects TRBV15 to TRBJ2-1; 7 nucleotides align to TRBD2. This CDR3 is built from 15 residues. From germline, CDR1 is LNHNV and CDR2 YYDKDF (reference sequence). The V gene end was trimmed by 3 bases and the J gene end by 8 bases; junction bases not matched to a gene: 10. The CDR3 region is CATSSPWAGVDEQFF. The CDR3 DNA sequence: TGTGCCACCAGCAGCCCATGGGCGGGGGTCGATGAGCAGTTCTTC. Full variable domain (rest looked up from reference TRBV15 and TRBJ2-1): DAMVIQNPRYQVTQFGKPVTLSCSQTLNHNVMYWYQQKSSQAPKLLFHYYDKDFNNEADTPDNFQSRRPNTSFCFLDIRSPGLGDTAMYLCATSSPWAGVDEQFFGPGTRLTVL.

V usage is TRBV7-9 and J usage is TRBJ2-4; the match to TRBD1 covers 8 bases. Trimming at V came to 0 bases and at J to 13 bases, leaving 17 bases not matched to a gene. The CDR3 totals 17 residues. The germline V gene has CDR1 SEHNR and CDR2 FQNEAQ (reference sequence). The CDR3 DNA reads TGTGCCAGCAGCTTAGCCTGGGCTGGACAGGGAACCCTATTGCAGTACTTC. Its translation: CASSLAWAGQGTLLQYF.

This chain joins TRBV19 and TRBJ2-1; 11 positions agree with TRBD2. Losses at the gene ends were 6 bases for V and 3 bases for J; bases not matched to a gene: 13. The CDR3 is 18 residues long. Germline lookup yields CDR1 LNHDA and CDR2 SQIVND (reference sequence). CDR3 sequence: CASRLGSGGGKGYNEQFF. CDR3 sequence (DNA): TGTGCCAGTAGACTTGGTAGCGGGGGGGGAAAAGGCTACAATGAGCAGTTCTTC.

This chain joins TRBV13 and TRBJ1-2; tentative D call: TRBD1 (6 bases). CDR3 length: 17 amino acids. Trimming took 5 bases from V and 4 from J, leaving 23 bases between them. Looked up from germline, CDR1 is PRHDT and CDR2 is FYEKMQ (reference sequence). The CDR3: CASSLRGGRVYRYGYTF. The CDR3 nucleotides are TGTGCCAGCAGCCTACGGGGGGGGCGCGTGTATCGCTATGGCTACACCTTC.

The chain links TRBV18 to TRBJ2-6; 11 nucleotides match TRBD1. The junction had 6 bases not matched to a gene; V was cut back by 3 bases and J by 2 bases. This CDR3 is 18 amino acids long. From germline, CDR1 is KGHSH and CDR2 LQKENI. CDR3 in amino acids: CASSPPGTGGTGANVLTF. The CDR3 DNA sequence: TGTGCCAGCTCACCCCCCGGGACAGGGGGTACTGGGGCCAACGTCCTGACTTTC.